The 13 T cell receptor beta chains below all came from one sample that was sequenced in a study of T cell changes during pregnancy in multiple sclerosis. Data came from immunoSEQ multiplex PCR; TCRdb stores just in-frame clones and leaves some out. Among 60,000 to 95,000 clones listed, about nine tenths were seen once. The source material was CD4+ T cells from peripheral blood mononuclear cells, sampled before pregnancy. These receptors were obtained from a female donor with multiple sclerosis, enrolled in a pregnancy study.

V is TRBV9 and J is TRBJ2-2, with 10 bases identical to TRBD2. This CDR3 contains 16 residues. V lost 0 bases and J lost 1; bases outside the gene matches: 0. Germline V gene sequence: CDR1 SGDLS, CDR2 YYNGEE. DNA for the CDR3: TGTGCCAGCAGCGTAGTAGCGGGGGGGAACACCGGGGAGCTGTTTTTT. Its protein is CASSVVAGGNTGELFF.

The chain uses TRBV11-2 and TRBJ2-5; 10 bases are shared with TRBD1. Germline V gene data show CDR1 as SGHAT and CDR2 as FQNNGV. CDR3 size: 15 residues. The J segment lost 3 bases and the V segment lost 0 bases, leaving 1 base of the junction unmatched. As DNA, the CDR3 is TGTGCCAGCAGCTTAGACGGGACAGGGGAAGAGACCCAGTACTTC. This gives the protein CASSLDGTGEETQYF.

The chain has TRBV7-3 and TRBJ2-5; tentative D call: TRBD2 (5 bases). Germline lookup yields CDR1 SGHTA and CDR2 FQGTGA. CDR3 length: 15 amino acids. V shed 1 base and J shed 4 bases, with 13 bases lying between them. CDR3 in DNA: TGTGCCAGCAGCTTAAGTGGGAGTCTTGGAGAGACCCAGTACTTC. Translated: CASSLSGSLGETQYF.

V and J are TRBV18 and TRBJ2-7; 7 positions match TRBD1. CDR1 and CDR2 (germline): KGHSH, LQKENI. This CDR3 spans 16 amino acids. V lost 6 bases, J lost 2 bases, and 13 bases stayed unmatched. The CDR3 is CASSLLRDSKTYEQYF. The CDR3 nucleotides read TGTGCCAGCTCCCTACTACGGGACAGTAAAACCTACGAGCAGTACTTC.

The chain is built from TRBV11-2 and TRBJ2-7, with D perhaps TRBD2 (5 bases). The CDR3 has 16 amino acids. CDR1 and CDR2 (germline): SGHAT, FQNNGV. The V end lost 3 bases, the J end lost 2 bases, and 17 bases lay between the germline ends. The CDR3 region has the DNA TGTGCCAGCAGCTTTTCTCCGGACTCGACGGCCTACGAGCAGTACTTC. It encodes CASSFSPDSTAYEQYF. Using reference TRBV11-2 and TRBJ2-7 for the parts outside the CDR3, the full variable domain is EAGVAQSPRYKIIEKRQSVAFWCNPISGHATLYWYQQILGQGPKLLIQFQNNGVVDDSQLPKDRFSAERLKGVDSTLKIQPAKLEDSAVYLCASSFSPDSTAYEQYFGPGTRLTVT.

This clone was seen only once. The rearrangement uses TRBV5-4 and TRBJ1-4; no reliable D call. The CDR3 spans 14 residues. Germline CDR1 and CDR2: SGHNT and YYREEE (reference sequence). Deletions cut 1 base from V and 0 bases from J, with 4 bases between. The CDR3 here is CASSLRATNEKLFF. The DNA of the CDR3 is TGTGCCAGCAGCTTGCGTGCAACTAATGAAAAACTGTTTTTT.

V and J are TRBV9 and TRBJ2-3, with a weak D call TRBD2 (6 bases). V was clipped by 3 bases and J by 0 bases, with 11 bases between them. This CDR3 comprises 15 residues. Germline assignment: CDR1 SGDLS and CDR2 YYNGEE. The CDR3 coding sequence is TGTGCCAGCAGCGGCCTCGGGACTAGCACAGATACGCAGTATTTT. Protein sequence: CASSGLGTSTDTQYF.

The V call is TRBV9, the J call TRBJ1-6; 9 positions agree with TRBD1. Losses at the gene ends were 4 bases for V and 7 bases for J; bases not matched to a gene: 3. Germline CDR1 SGDLS, CDR2 YYNGEE. This CDR3 has 14 residues. The CDR3 nucleotides read TGTGCCAGCAGCCTGACAGGGGGGAATTCACCCCTCCACTTT. Translating it yields CASSLTGGNSPLHF. The variable domain in full, completed from reference TRBV9 and TRBJ1-6, reads DSGVTQTPKHLITATGQRVTLRCSPRSGDLSVYWYQQSLDQGLQFLIQYYNGEERAKGNILERFSAQQFPDLHSELNLSSLELGDSALYFCASSLTGGNSPLHFGNGTRLTVT.

CDR3 amino acids: CASSRFLPGQSYEQYF. The CDR3 DNA sequence: TGTGCCAGCAGTCGCTTCTTGCCGGGACAGTCCTACGAGCAGTACTTC. The chain is built from TRBV7-2 and TRBJ2-7; 7 nucleotides align to TRBD1. Looked up from germline, CDR1 is SGHTA and CDR2 is FQGNSA. CDR3 size: 16 residues. After removal of 6 bases from V and 1 base from J, the junction contained 12 bases not matched to a gene.

In this sample, this clone turned up once. This sequence joins TRBV7-9 and TRBJ1-2; 7 nucleotides agree with TRBD1. The J segment lost 4 bases and the V segment lost 7 bases, leaving 12 bases of the junction unmatched. CDR3 size: 15 residues. Germline V gene data show CDR1 as SEHNR and CDR2 as FQNEAQ (reference sequence). The CDR3 coding sequence is TGTGCCAGCACCGCTTCAGGGGGAGAAGGCTATGGCTACACCTTC. It yields the protein CASTASGGEGYGYTF.

This chain uses TRBV5-1 with TRBJ2-7; D might be TRBD2 (6 bases). This CDR3 region has 15 residues. Germline CDR1 reads SGHRS; CDR2 reads YFSETQ. Trimming pared 0 bases from V and 1 base from J, leaving 11 bases between. CDR3 DNA: TGCGCCAGCAGCTTGGGCGGGGTAAAGTCCTACGAGCAGTACTTC. This codes for CASSLGGVKSYEQYF.

The chain joins TRBV7-3 to TRBJ2-7; D call uncertain. The CDR3 covers 13 residues. V lost 2 bases to trimming and J lost 9 bases, with 14 bases between them. Germline CDR1 SGHTA, CDR2 FQGTGA. This CDR3 reads CASSLSISSMQYF. CDR3 nucleotides: TGTGCCAGCAGCTTATCAATTAGTTCCATGCAGTACTTC. Full variable domain (missing parts from reference TRBV7-3 and TRBJ2-7): GAGVSQTPSNKVTEKGKYVELRCDPISGHTALYWYRQSLGQGPEFLIYFQGTGAADDSGLPNDRFFAVRPEGSVSTLKIQRTERGDSAVYLCASSLSISSMQYFGPGTRLTVT.

The V call is TRBV28, the J call TRBJ1-5; TRBD1 aligns across 7 bases. The CDR3 is made up of 15 amino acids. The J segment lost 4 bases and the V segment lost 4 bases, leaving 7 bases of the junction unmatched. The germline gives CDR1 MDHEN, CDR2 SYDVKM. The CDR3 reads CASSSRDRRNQPQHF. In DNA, the CDR3 is TGTGCCAGCAGTTCCCGGGACAGAAGAAATCAGCCCCAGCATTTT.